The TCR beta chain described here comes from a study of blood T cells in healthy people across ages. Study results and caveats: While age rose, TCR beta diversity per million T cells dropped in a roughly linear way.

For this clonotype: What it binds is not known.

The use of a sample-barcoded 5' primer and a J-beta primer mix characterized a second PCR of about 7 to 12 cycles. A minimum of 2.5 million CDR3-containing paired-end reads was obtained for each sample. TCRdb re-analysed the 5' RACE reads in MiXCR, keeping a single row per CDR3 protein. The sample comprises some 670,000 distinct CDR3 sequences, around 52% of which are singletons, and approximately 13% rests with the top ten. Each sample yielded at least 6 million isolated PBMCs. Germline lookup yields CDR1 MGHRA and CDR2 YSYEKL. CDR3 length equals 16 residues. J lost 7 bases, V lost 4 bases, and 10 bases had no gene match.

This chain links TRBV4-1 with TRBJ2-1; the match to TRBD2 covers 10 bases. The clonotype was recovered from a woman older than 75 in good health. The source material was blood. In DNA, the CDR3 is TGCGCCAGCAGCCCCCCGACTAGCGGGTTTGGGAATGAGCAGTTCTTC. This gives the protein CASSPPTSGFGNEQFF.